Below, one TCR beta chain is given with its context. Germline loops: CDR1 MNHNS, CDR2 SASEGT. V was cut by 8 bases and J by 1 base, with 10 bases left in between. The CDR3 loop spans 13 amino acids. The data were taken from a study of technical replicates of blood from a handful of donors. Generated by immunoSEQ multiplex PCR, the TCRdb table keeps only in-frame clones and is missing some. The repertoire includes 9,000 to 15,000 clones, 90% to 95% of them detected once, and less than 8.5% sits in the top ten. This clonotype originated in a human donor in good health. The chain joins TRBV6-1 to TRBJ2-3; a weak D match, TRBD2 (5 bases). Sequencing used PBMCs. In DNA, the CDR3 is TGTGCCAGCGAGGGCCTAGGCACAGATACGCAGTATTTT. Translated, it gives CASEGLGTDTQYF.